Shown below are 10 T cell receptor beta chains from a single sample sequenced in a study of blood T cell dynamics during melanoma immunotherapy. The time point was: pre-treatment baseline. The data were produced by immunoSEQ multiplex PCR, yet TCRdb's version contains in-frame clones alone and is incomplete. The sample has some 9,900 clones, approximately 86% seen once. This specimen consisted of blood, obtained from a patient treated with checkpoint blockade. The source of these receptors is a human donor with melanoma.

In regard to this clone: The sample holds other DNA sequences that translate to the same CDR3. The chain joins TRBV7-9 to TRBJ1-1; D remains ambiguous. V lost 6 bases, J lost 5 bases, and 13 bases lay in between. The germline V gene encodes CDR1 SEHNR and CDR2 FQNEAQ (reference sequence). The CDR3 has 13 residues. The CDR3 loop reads CASSPSMRTEAFF. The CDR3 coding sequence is TGTGCCAGCAGTCCTTCCATGAGGACTGAAGCTTTCTTT.

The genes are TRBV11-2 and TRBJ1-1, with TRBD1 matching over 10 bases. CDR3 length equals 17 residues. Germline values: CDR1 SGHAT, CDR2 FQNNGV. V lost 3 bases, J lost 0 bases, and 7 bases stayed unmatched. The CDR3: CASSLGTGALLNTEAFF. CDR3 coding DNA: TGTGCCAGCAGCTTGGGGACAGGGGCTTTATTGAACACTGAAGCTTTCTTT.

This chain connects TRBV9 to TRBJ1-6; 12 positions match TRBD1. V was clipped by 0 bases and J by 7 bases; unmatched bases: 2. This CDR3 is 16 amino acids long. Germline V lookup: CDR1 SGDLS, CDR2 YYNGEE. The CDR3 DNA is TGTGCCAGCAGCGTAGAGGGGACAGGGGGCAATTCACCCCTCCACTTT. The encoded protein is CASSVEGTGGNSPLHF. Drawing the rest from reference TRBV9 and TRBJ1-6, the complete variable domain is DSGVTQTPKHLITATGQRVTLRCSPRSGDLSVYWYQQSLDQGLQFLIQYYNGEERAKGNILERFSAQQFPDLHSELNLSSLELGDSALYFCASSVEGTGGNSPLHFGNGTRLTVT.

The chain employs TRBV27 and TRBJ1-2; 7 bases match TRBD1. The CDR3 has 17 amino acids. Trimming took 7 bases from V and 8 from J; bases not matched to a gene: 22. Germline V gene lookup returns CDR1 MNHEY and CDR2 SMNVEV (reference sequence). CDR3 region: CASTISARQGNLGGYTF. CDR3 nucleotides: TGTGCCAGCACGATATCCGCTCGACAGGGTAATCTTGGCGGCTACACCTTC.

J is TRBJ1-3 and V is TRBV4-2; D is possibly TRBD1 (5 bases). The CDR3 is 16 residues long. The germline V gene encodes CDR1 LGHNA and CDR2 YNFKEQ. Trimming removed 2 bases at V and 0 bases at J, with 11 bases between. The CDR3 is CASSQQQVSSGNTIYF. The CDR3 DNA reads TGTGCCAGCAGCCAACAACAGGTTTCCTCTGGAAACACCATATATTTT.

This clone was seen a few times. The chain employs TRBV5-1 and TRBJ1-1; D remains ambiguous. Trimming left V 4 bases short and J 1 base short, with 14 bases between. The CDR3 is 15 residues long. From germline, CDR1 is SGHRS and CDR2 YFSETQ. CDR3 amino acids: CASSPGGSSNTEAFF. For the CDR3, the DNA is TGCGCCAGCAGCCCGGGAGGCAGCTCGAACACTGAAGCTTTCTTT.

The CDR3 DNA reads TGTGCCAGTAGTCTGACAGGGAGCAATCAGCCCCAGCATTTT. The encoded protein is CASSLTGSNQPQHF. The genes are TRBV19 and TRBJ1-5; 7 bases align to TRBD1. CDR1 LNHDA and CDR2 SQIVND come from the germline V gene (reference sequence). The CDR3 loop spans 14 amino acids. V shed 5 bases and J 1 base; nucleotides not matched to a gene: 2.

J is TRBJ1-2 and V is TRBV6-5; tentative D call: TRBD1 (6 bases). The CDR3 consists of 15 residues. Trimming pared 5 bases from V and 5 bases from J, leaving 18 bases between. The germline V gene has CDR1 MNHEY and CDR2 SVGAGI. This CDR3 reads CASSKATGAGYGYTF. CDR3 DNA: TGTGCCAGCAGTAAGGCTACGGGGGCGGGTTATGGCTACACCTTC.

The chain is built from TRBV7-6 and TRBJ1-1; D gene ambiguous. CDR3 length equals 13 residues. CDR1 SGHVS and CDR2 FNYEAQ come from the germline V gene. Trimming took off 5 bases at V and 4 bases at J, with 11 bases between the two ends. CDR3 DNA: TGTGCCAGCAGCCGCCTTTTTTCCACTGAAGCTTTCTTT. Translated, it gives CASSRLFSTEAFF.

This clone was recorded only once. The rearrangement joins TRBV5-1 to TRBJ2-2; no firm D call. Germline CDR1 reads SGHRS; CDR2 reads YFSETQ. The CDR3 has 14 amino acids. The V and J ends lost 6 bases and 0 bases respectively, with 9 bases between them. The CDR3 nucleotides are TGCGCCAGCAAGAGGACGGCGAACACCGGGGAGCTGTTTTTT. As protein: CASKRTANTGELFF.